This T cell receptor (beta chain) came from a study of cytomegalovirus exposure and HLA in healthy donors. The primer mix had 60 Vbeta and 13 Jbeta primers. Data came from immunoSEQ multiplex PCR; TCRdb stores just in-frame clones and leaves some out. The sample holds over 150,000 clones, roughly 77% seen once. Study results and caveats: Generally TCR sequences proved uncommon, though certain public TCRs appeared in numerous donors.

CDR3 length equals 14 residues. The germline CDR1 and CDR2 sequences are SGHVS and FNYEAQ. Trimming cost V 7 bases and J 6 bases; bases outside gene matches: 10. As regards this clone: Its specificity is not known.

This chain joins TRBV7-6 and TRBJ2-7; 9 nucleotides agree with TRBD1. The origin of this receptor is a man between 25 and 39 years old in good health and CMV-seropositive. The source material was PBMCs. CDR3 coding DNA: TGTGCCAGCACCTCGGGACAGGGTGAGGGCGAGCAGTACTTC. It specifies CASTSGQGEGEQYF.